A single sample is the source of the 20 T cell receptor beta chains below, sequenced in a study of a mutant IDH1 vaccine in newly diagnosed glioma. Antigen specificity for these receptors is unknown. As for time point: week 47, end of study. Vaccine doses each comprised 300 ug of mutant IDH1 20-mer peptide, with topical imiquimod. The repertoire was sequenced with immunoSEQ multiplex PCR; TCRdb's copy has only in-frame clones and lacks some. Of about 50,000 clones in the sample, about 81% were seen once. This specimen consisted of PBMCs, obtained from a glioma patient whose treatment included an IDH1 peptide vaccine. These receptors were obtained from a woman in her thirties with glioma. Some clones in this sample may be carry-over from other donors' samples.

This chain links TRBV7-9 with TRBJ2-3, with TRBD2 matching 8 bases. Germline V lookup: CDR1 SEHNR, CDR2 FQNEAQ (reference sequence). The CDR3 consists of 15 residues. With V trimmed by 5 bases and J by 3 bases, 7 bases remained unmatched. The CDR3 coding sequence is TGTGCCAGCAGCCCCCAGCGGGAGAGTACAGATACGCAGTATTTT. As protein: CASSPQRESTDTQYF.

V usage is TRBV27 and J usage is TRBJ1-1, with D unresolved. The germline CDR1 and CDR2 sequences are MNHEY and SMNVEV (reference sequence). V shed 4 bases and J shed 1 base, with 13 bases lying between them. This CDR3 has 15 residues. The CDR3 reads CASSSATGKNTEAFF. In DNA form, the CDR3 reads TGTGCCAGCAGTTCAGCGACCGGGAAGAACACTGAAGCTTTCTTT.

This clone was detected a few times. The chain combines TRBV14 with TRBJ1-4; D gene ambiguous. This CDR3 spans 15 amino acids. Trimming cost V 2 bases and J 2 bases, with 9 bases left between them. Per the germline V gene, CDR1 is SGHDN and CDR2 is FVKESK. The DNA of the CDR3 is TGTGCCAGCAGCCAATACAGCCTGACTAATGAAAAACTGTTTTTT. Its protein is CASSQYSLTNEKLFF.

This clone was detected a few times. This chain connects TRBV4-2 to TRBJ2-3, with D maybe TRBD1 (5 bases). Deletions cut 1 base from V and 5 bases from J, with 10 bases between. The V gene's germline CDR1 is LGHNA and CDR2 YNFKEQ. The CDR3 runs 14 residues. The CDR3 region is CASSQAQGIDTQYF. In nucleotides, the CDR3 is TGTGCCAGCAGCCAAGCCCAGGGTATAGATACGCAGTATTTT.

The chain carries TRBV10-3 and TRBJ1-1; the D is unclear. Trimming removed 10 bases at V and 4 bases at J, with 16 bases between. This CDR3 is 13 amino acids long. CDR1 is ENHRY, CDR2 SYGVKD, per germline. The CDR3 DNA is TGTGCCACCCGTCGTGGGTTTGGCACTGAAGCTTTCTTT. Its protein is CATRRGFGTEAFF.

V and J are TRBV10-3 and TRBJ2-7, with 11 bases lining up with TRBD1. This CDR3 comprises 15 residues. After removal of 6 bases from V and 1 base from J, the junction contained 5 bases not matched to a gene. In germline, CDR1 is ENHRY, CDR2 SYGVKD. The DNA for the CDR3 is TGTGCCATCAGCCCTGGGACAGGGGGATCCTACGAGCAGTACTTC. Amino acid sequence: CAISPGTGGSYEQYF.

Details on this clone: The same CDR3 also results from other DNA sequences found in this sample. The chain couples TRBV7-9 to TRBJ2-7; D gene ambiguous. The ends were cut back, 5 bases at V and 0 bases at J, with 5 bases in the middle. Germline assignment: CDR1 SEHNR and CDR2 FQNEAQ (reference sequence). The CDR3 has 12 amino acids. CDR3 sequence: CASSPSSYEQYF. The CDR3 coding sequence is TGTGCCAGCAGCCCCTCCTCCTACGAGCAGTACTTC.

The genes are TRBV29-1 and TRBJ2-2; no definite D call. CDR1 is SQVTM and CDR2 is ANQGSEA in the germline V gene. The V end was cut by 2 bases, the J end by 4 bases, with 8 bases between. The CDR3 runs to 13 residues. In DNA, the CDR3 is TGCAGCGTTGAAAAGCCTCCCACCGGGGAGCTGTTTTTT. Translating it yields CSVEKPPTGELFF.

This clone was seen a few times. CDR3 sequence reads: CASSPGQMTDTQYF. CDR3 DNA: TGTGCCAGCAGCCCGGGACAGATGACAGATACGCAGTATTTT. This chain uses TRBV6-5 with TRBJ2-3; 7 positions match TRBD1. This CDR3 spans 14 amino acids. V lost 6 bases, J lost 3 bases, and 6 bases stayed unmatched. CDR1 is MNHEY and CDR2 is SVGAGI in the germline V gene.

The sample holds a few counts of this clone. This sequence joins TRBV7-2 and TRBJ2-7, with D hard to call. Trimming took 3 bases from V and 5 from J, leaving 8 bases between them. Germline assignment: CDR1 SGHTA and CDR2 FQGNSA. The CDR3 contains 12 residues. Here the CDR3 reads CASSFPLDEQYF. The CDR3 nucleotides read TGTGCCAGCAGCTTTCCGCTGGACGAGCAGTACTTC.

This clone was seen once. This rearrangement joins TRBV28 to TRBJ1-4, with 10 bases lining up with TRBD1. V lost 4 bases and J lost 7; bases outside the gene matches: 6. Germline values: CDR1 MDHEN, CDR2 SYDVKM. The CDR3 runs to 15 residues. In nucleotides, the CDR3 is TGTGCCAGCAGTTCCCCGACAGGGGGCTTTGAAAAACTGTTTTTT. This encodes CASSSPTGGFEKLFF.

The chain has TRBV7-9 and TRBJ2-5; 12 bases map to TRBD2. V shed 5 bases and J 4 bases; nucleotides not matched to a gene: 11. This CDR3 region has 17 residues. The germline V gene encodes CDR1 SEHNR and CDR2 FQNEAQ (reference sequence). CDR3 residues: CASSPKTSGRLRETQYF. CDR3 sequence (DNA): TGTGCCAGCAGCCCCAAGACTAGCGGGAGATTAAGAGAGACCCAGTACTTC. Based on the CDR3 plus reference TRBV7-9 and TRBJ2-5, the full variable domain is DTGVSQNPRHKITKRGQNVTFRCDPISEHNRLYWYRQTLGQGPEFLTYFQNEAQLEKSRLLSDRFSAERPKGSFSTLEIQRTEQGDSAMYLCASSPKTSGRLRETQYFGPGTRLLVL.

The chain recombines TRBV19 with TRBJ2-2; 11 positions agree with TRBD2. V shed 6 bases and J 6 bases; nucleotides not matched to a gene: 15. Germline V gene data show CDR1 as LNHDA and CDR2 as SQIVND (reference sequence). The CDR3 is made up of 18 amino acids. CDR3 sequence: CASRNLLIAGGLAGELFF. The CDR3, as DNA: TGTGCCAGTAGGAACCTTCTTATAGCGGGAGGGCTGGCCGGGGAGCTGTTTTTT.

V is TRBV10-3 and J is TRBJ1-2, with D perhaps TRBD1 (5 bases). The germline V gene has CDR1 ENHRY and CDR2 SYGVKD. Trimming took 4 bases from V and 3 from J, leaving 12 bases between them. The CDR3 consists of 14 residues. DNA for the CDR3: TGTGCCATCAGTGTAGGGGCAGCCTACTATGGCTACACCTTC. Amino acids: CAISVGAAYYGYTF.

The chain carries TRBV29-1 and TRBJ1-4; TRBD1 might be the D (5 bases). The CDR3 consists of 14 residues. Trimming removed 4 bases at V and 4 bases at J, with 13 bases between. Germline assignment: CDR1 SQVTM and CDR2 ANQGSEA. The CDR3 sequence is CSVGGEENNEKLFF. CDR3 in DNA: TGCAGCGTTGGGGGGGAGGAAAATAATGAAAAACTGTTTTTT. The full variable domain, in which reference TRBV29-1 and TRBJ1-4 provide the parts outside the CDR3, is SAVISQKPSRDICQRGTSLTIQCQVDSQVTMMFWYRQQPGQSLTLIATANQGSEATYESGFVIDKFPISRPNLTFSTLTVSNMSPEDSSIYLCSVGGEENNEKLFFGSGTQLSVL.

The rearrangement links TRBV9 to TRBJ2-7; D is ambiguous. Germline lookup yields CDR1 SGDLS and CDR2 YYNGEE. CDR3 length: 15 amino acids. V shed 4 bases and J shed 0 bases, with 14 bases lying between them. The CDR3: CASSPQTSGSYEQYF. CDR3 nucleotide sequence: TGTGCCAGCAGCCCGCAGACCAGTGGCTCCTACGAGCAGTACTTC.

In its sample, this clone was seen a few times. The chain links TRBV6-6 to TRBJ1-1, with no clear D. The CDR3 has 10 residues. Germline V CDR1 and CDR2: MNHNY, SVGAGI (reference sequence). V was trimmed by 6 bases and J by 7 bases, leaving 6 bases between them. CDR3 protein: CASSRDEAFF. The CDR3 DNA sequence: TGTGCCAGCAGCCGCGATGAAGCTTTCTTT.

The CDR3 bases are TGCGCCAGCAGCCGGGACGGGAGCGGCGGGAGGGCCCGCGAGCAGTACTTC. Its protein is CASSRDGSGGRAREQYF. V gene TRBV5-1 combines with J gene TRBJ2-7; 9 bases match TRBD2. The CDR3 runs 17 residues. Germline loops: CDR1 SGHRS, CDR2 YFSETQ. V was clipped by 4 bases and J by 6 bases; unmatched bases: 17.

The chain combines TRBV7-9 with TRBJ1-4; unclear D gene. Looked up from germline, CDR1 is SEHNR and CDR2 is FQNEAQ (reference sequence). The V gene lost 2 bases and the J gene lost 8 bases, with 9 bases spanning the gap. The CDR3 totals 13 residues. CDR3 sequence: CASSLSQDEKLFF. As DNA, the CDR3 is TGTGCCAGCAGCTTATCACAAGACGAAAAACTGTTTTTT.

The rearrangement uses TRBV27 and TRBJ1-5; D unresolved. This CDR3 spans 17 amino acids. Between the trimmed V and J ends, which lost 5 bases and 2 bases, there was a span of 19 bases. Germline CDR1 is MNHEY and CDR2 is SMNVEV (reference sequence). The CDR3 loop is CASSPAGDPRGNQPQHF. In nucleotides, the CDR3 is TGTGCCAGCAGTCCCGCGGGCGACCCTAGAGGCAATCAGCCCCAGCATTTT.